Included here is one TCR beta chain sequence, with context. Time point specified: newly diagnosed GD, antithyroid drugs for less than 3 months. Extracted RNA from PBMCs served as the source of the TCR library. These data come from a study of regulatory T cells in long-lasting Graves disease. Relying on iRepertoire HTBI primers and Arm-PCR of CDR3 regions, the team built TCR beta libraries. In TCRdb, the multiplex PCR reads were re-called with MiXCR into one record per CDR3 protein. This table has about 220,000 distinct CDR3 sequences, around 16% appearing once. Material: peripheral blood mononuclear cells (PBMCs), obtained at new diagnosis, from a patient treated with antithyroid drugs. This receptor was obtained from a female donor with Graves disease.

CDR3 sequence: CASSGRGGADTQYF. As DNA, the CDR3 is TGTGCCAGCAGCGGGAGGGGTGGCGCAGATACGCAGTATTTT. This chain joins TRBV7-3 and TRBJ2-3; 7 nucleotides agree with TRBD2. The CDR3 has 14 amino acids. Germline V gene lookup returns CDR1 SGHTA and CDR2 FQGTGA. V was clipped by 5 bases and J by 4 bases; unmatched bases: 6.